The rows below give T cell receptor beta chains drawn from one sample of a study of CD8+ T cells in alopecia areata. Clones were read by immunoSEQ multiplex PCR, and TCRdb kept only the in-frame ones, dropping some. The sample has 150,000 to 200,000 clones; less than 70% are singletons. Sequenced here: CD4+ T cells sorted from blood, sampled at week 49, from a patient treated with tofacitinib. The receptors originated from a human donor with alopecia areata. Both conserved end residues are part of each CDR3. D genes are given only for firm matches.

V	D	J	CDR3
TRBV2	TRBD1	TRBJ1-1	CARGQGHTEAFF
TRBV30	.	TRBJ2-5	CAWSGIETQYF
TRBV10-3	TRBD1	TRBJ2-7	CAISDRQGTYEQYF
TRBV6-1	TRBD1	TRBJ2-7	CASSAGTAYEQYF
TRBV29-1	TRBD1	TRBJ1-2	CSVGVTGGYGYTF
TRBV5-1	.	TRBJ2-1	CASSLGAGNEQFF
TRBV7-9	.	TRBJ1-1	CASSLGGGTEAFF
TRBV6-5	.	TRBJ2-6	CASRRRISGANVLTF
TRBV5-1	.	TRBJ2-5	CASSLASGVQETQYF
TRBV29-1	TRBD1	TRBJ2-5	CSAKNRGWQETQYF
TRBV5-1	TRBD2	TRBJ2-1	CASTVAGVPHEQFF
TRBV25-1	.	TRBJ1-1	CASRSEAAITEAFF
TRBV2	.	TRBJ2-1	CASSEKEPRERFF
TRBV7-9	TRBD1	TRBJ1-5	CATGQGNQPQHF
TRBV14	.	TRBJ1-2	CASSQDAGNYGYTF
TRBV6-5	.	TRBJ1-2	CASGAARGGYTF
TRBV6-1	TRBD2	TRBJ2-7	CASSEVPGGSPLYF
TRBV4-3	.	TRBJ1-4	CASSQDLLRAGRNEKLFF
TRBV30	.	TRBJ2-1	CAWSVWGNYNEQFF
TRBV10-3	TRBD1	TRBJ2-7	CAISESRGLGPMAYEQYF
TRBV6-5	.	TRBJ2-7	CASRLIKLKQYF
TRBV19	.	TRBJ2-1	CASTYRGAFYNEQFF
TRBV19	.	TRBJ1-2	CASSIAGILPYGYTF
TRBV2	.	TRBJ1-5	CASSGGINQPQHF